Following are 14 T cell receptor beta chains from one sample sequenced in a study of blood T cells in healthy people across ages. The second PCR ran roughly 6 to 11 cycles with a sample-barcoded 5' primer and J-beta primers. Each CDR3 protein is one row after TCRdb ran MiXCR on the 5' RACE reads. The sample carries over 600,000 distinct CDR3 sequences, more than 55% recorded once. The sample comprised blood. The receptors were gathered from a man in his forties in good health.

This sequence joins TRBV24-1 and TRBJ2-4, with 9 bases that match TRBD2. The end of the DNA is better explained by TRBJ2-7, so the J call may be wrong. This CDR3 has 16 residues. Per germline, CDR1 KGHDR and CDR2 SFDVKD. The CDR3 sequence is CATSGPLREGSYEQYF. CDR3 nucleotides: TGTGCCACCAGTGGGCCGTTGCGGGAGGGGAGCTACGAGCAGTACTTC.

The chain couples TRBV25-1 to TRBJ1-1; D remains ambiguous. V lost 7 bases to trimming and J lost 1 base, with 10 bases between them. Germline V lookup: CDR1 MGHDK, CDR2 SYGVNS. This CDR3 is 13 amino acids long. The DNA for the CDR3 is TGTGCCAGCACCAAATGGGGGAACACTGAAGCTTTCTTT. This sequence encodes CASTKWGNTEAFF.

Worth noting for this clonotype: The junction shows a germline mismatch at one end, possibly a read error. V usage is TRBV20-1 and J usage is TRBJ1-6, with 7 bases that match TRBD1. Germline V gene sequence: CDR1 DFQATT, CDR2 SNEGSKA (reference sequence). The CDR3 is made up of 15 amino acids. CDR3 coding DNA: TGCAGTGCTAGAGGTCCGGGACAGATTGATTCGCCCCTCCACTTT. It encodes CSARGPGQIDSPLHF.

The rearrangement links TRBV10-3 to TRBJ2-5; TRBD1 or TRBD2 may be the D gene (7 bases each). CDR1 ENHRY and CDR2 SYGVKD come from the germline V gene. The CDR3 covers 15 residues. V lost 5 bases, J lost 5 bases, and 18 bases lay in between. The CDR3 coding sequence is TGTGCCATCAGTCGGTCTTGGGAGGGGGCGGAGACCCAGTACTTC. It specifies CAISRSWEGAETQYF.

The V call is TRBV11-3, the J call TRBJ2-1, with 8 bases identical to TRBD1. Losses at the gene ends were 8 bases for V and 6 bases for J; bases not matched to a gene: 9. The CDR3 runs to 14 residues. Germline V gene sequence: CDR1 SGHNT, CDR2 YENEEA. DNA of the CDR3: TGTGCCAGCCAACGGGACAGGTACCTCAATGAGCAGTTCTTC. Its protein product is CASQRDRYLNEQFF.

V is TRBV9 and J is TRBJ1-2; D gene ambiguous. Trimming removed 2 bases at V and 7 bases at J, with 15 bases between. The V gene's germline CDR1 is SGDLS and CDR2 YYNGEE. The CDR3 runs 14 residues. The CDR3 spells CASSVGALGSGYTF. The CDR3 region has the DNA TGTGCCAGCAGCGTGGGAGCCCTGGGGTCTGGCTACACCTTC.

This clonotype was observed a few times. The chain uses TRBV15 and TRBJ2-7; TRBD1 matches at 7 bases. Germline V gene sequence: CDR1 LNHNV, CDR2 YYDKDF (reference sequence). V trimming: 1 base; J trimming: 2 bases; junction bases outside the gene matches: 2. CDR3 length equals 14 residues. Here the CDR3 DNA reads TGTGCCACCAGCAGAGTGAGGGGGCCCTACGAGCAGTACTTC. The encoded protein is CATSRVRGPYEQYF.

Only one count was recorded for this clonotype. V and J are TRBV7-3 and TRBJ1-6; the D is unclear. CDR3 size: 15 residues. Per the germline V gene, CDR1 is SGHTA and CDR2 is FQGTGA. V was trimmed by 5 bases and J by 7 bases, leaving 15 bases between them. The CDR3 nucleotides are TGTGCCAGCAGCCCCGGGGTCGAGCTCAATTCACCCCTCCACTTT. This gives the protein CASSPGVELNSPLHF.

This sequence joins TRBV6-2 or TRBV6-3 and TRBJ2-5; 7 positions match TRBD2. With V trimmed by 2 bases and J by 5 bases, 8 bases remained unmatched. Looked up from germline, CDR1 is MNHEY and CDR2 is SVGEGT. CDR3 length equals 15 residues. CDR3 amino acids: CASSYGAGVVETQYF. The CDR3 bases are TGTGCCAGCAGTTACGGGGCGGGAGTGGTGGAGACCCAGTACTTC.

The chain has TRBV4-1 and TRBJ1-2, with TRBD1 matching over 8 bases. The CDR3 extends over 16 amino acids. Germline V lookup: CDR1 MGHRA, CDR2 YSYEKL. V lost 0 bases to trimming and J lost 8 bases; unmatched junction nucleotides: 11. This CDR3 is CASSQDGGTGALGYTF. CDR3 bases: TGCGCCAGCAGCCAAGATGGCGGGACAGGCGCGTTGGGCTACACCTTC.

The gene calls are TRBV27 and TRBJ1-1; D remains ambiguous. Germline lookup yields CDR1 MNHEY and CDR2 SMNVEV (reference sequence). V shed 3 bases and J shed 6 bases, with 11 bases lying between them. The CDR3 runs 13 residues. CDR3 in DNA: TGTGCCAGCAGTTTTGGCAGGTTCGCTGAAGCTTTCTTT. It specifies CASSFGRFAEAFF.

This clonotype occurred a few times. The V and J genes are TRBV7-9 and TRBJ2-7, with 11 bases matching TRBD2. Per germline, CDR1 SEHNR and CDR2 FQNEAQ (reference sequence). CDR3 length: 14 residues. Trimming removed 5 bases from V and 6 bases from J; junction bases left unmatched: 6. Written as DNA, the CDR3 is TGTGCCAGCAGCGCACCGGGACTAGCGGTCGAGCAGTACTTC. Its translation is CASSAPGLAVEQYF.

This clonotype came up a few times. The chain combines TRBV20-1 with TRBJ2-3; D is possibly TRBD1 (5 bases). The CDR3 sequence is 13 residues long. Germline CDR1 DFQATT, CDR2 SNEGSKA (reference sequence). V was clipped by 4 bases and J by 1 base, with 9 bases between them. CDR3 region: CSAKLQGTDTQYF. The DNA for the CDR3 is TGCAGTGCTAAGTTACAGGGCACAGATACGCAGTATTTT.

The chain recombines TRBV7-3 with TRBJ2-3; 9 bases are shared with TRBD1. The CDR3 sequence is 18 residues long. V shed 3 bases, J shed 4 bases, and the junction held 14 bases outside the gene matches. The germline V gene encodes CDR1 SGHTA and CDR2 FQGTGA. As DNA, the CDR3 is TGTGCCAGCAGCTTCTATCTTTTAGGACAGGGGCCAGCAGATACGCAGTATTTT. Translating gives CASSFYLLGQGPADTQYF. Combining the CDR3 with reference TRBV7-3 and TRBJ2-3 gives the whole variable domain GAGVSQTPSNKVTEKGKYVELRCDPISGHTALYWYRQSLGQGPEFLIYFQGTGAADDSGLPNDRFFAVRPEGSVSTLKIQRTERGDSAVYLCASSFYLLGQGPADTQYFGPGTRLTVL.